These 10 T cell receptor beta chains came from one sample sequenced in a study of blood T cell repertoires in COVID-19 (dated by TCRdb to the early 2020s). The library was obtained by the immunoSEQ multiplex PCR assay. As stored in TCRdb, this immuneACCESS dataset retains in-frame rearrangements with V and J assigned. A fraction of the clones does not appear; measured against another copy, unresolved V genes explain less than half of the discrepancy, and the remainder lacks a known reason. The sample table lists 250,000 to 300,000 clones, about nine tenths of them with a count of one. The ten most abundant clones make up around a sixth of the sample. Sequences were obtained from PBMCs or T cells enriched from blood (not recorded which). Every receptor here comes from a man in his late teens or twenties who had recovered from COVID-19.

This chain joins TRBV6-5 and TRBJ2-7; D perhaps matches TRBD1 (6 bases). Germline V gene data show CDR1 as MNHEY and CDR2 as SVGAGI. The CDR3 sequence is 13 residues long. The V end lost 8 bases, the J end lost 5 bases, and 16 bases lay between the germline ends. The CDR3, as DNA: TGTGCCAGCGCCTACAGGGAGCGCGACGAGCAGTACTTC. Its protein is CASAYRERDEQYF.

The count of this clone is one. V is TRBV27 and J is TRBJ1-1; weak D call: TRBD1 (6 bases). V lost 0 bases to trimming and J lost 0 bases, with 11 bases between them. Germline loops: CDR1 MNHEY, CDR2 SMNVEV (reference sequence). The CDR3 has 16 residues. DNA for the CDR3: TGTGCCAGCAGTTTATCGGGGGCAGGCATGAACACTGAAGCTTTCTTT. Protein: CASSLSGAGMNTEAFF.

This clone was recorded only once. The chain has TRBV6-4 and TRBJ2-1; 7 bases map to TRBD2. CDR1 and CDR2 (germline): MRHNA, SNTAGT. Trimming removed 2 bases from V and 4 bases from J; junction bases left unmatched: 5. The length of the CDR3 is 15 residues. DNA for the CDR3: TGTGCCAGCAGTGACAGGGCTAGCGGATACAATGAGCAGTTCTTC. Its translation is CASSDRASGYNEQFF.

This chain joins TRBV7-3 and TRBJ2-1; 7 nucleotides match TRBD2. The germline V gene encodes CDR1 SGHTA and CDR2 FQGTGA. CDR3 length: 16 amino acids. Trimming took 1 base from V and 2 from J; bases not matched to a gene: 5. The CDR3: CASSLSGSIAYNEQFF. As DNA, the CDR3 is TGTGCCAGCAGCTTAAGCGGGAGTATCGCCTACAATGAGCAGTTCTTC.

The chain links TRBV5-1 to TRBJ1-1; maybe TRBD1 (5 bases). Trimming removed 2 bases from V and 0 bases from J, with 14 bases in between. This CDR3 contains 16 residues. CDR1 is SGHRS, CDR2 YFSETQ, per germline. DNA for the CDR3: TGCGCCAGCAGCTTCAGTCAGGGTTTAATGAACACTGAAGCTTTCTTT. As protein: CASSFSQGLMNTEAFF. The full variable domain, with the rest looked up from reference TRBV5-1 and TRBJ1-1, is KAGVTQTPRYLIKTRGQQVTLSCSPISGHRSVSWYQQTPGQGLQFLFEYFSETQRNKGNFPGRFSGRQFSNSRSEMNVSTLELGDSALYLCASSFSQGLMNTEAFFGQGTRLTVV.

This chain's CDR3 is CASSFIDRGELFF. CDR3 DNA: TGTGCCAGCAGTTTTATAGACAGGGGGGAACTGTTTTTT. V is TRBV27 and J is TRBJ1-4, with TRBD1 matching over 9 bases. The CDR3 has 13 amino acids. Germline lookup yields CDR1 MNHEY and CDR2 SMNVEV (reference sequence). V dropped 3 bases and J dropped 12; count of bases not matched to a gene: 5.

This clone has only a few counts. The rearrangement links TRBV28 to TRBJ2-3; TRBD1 matches at 7 bases. The junction had 7 bases not matched to a gene; V was cut back by 4 bases and J by 0 bases. This CDR3 has 16 residues. Germline V gene lookup returns CDR1 MDHEN and CDR2 SYDVKM. The CDR3 region is CASSSNRGPSTDTQYF. In DNA, the CDR3 is TGTGCCAGCAGTTCGAACAGGGGTCCGAGCACAGATACGCAGTATTTT.

The count of this clone is one. The V call is TRBV7-9, the J call TRBJ1-4, with 9 bases aligning to TRBD1. V gave up 3 bases and J gave up 4 bases; unmatched junction bases: 3. Germline CDR1 and CDR2: SEHNR and FQNEAQ (reference sequence). The CDR3 has 15 residues. The CDR3 spells CASSFGDRVNEKLFF. CDR3 bases: TGTGCCAGCAGCTTCGGGGACAGGGTTAATGAAAAACTGTTTTTT. The entire variable domain, with the rest obtained from reference TRBV7-9 and TRBJ1-4, is as follows: DTGVSQNPRHKITKRGQNVTFRCDPISEHNRLYWYRQTLGQGPEFLTYFQNEAQLEKSRLLSDRFSAERPKGSFSTLEIQRTEQGDSAMYLCASSFGDRVNEKLFFGSGTQLSVL.

This chain uses TRBV7-9 with TRBJ2-1; possibly TRBD2 for D (6 bases). V was clipped by 5 bases and J by 9 bases, with 14 bases between them. From germline, CDR1 is SEHNR and CDR2 FQNEAQ (reference sequence). The CDR3 is 13 amino acids. The DNA for the CDR3 is TGTGCCAGCAGCATGGCGGCGGGAATTGAGCAGTTCTTC. Translation gives CASSMAAGIEQFF.

V and J are TRBV5-1 and TRBJ2-1, with 8 bases fitting TRBD2. V shed 1 base and J 3 bases; nucleotides not matched to a gene: 3. Germline CDR1 is SGHRS and CDR2 is YFSETQ. The CDR3 spans 15 residues. The CDR3 sequence: CASSLSSGYYNEQFF. The DNA of the CDR3 is TGCGCCAGCAGCTTGTCTAGCGGGTACTACAATGAGCAGTTCTTC.